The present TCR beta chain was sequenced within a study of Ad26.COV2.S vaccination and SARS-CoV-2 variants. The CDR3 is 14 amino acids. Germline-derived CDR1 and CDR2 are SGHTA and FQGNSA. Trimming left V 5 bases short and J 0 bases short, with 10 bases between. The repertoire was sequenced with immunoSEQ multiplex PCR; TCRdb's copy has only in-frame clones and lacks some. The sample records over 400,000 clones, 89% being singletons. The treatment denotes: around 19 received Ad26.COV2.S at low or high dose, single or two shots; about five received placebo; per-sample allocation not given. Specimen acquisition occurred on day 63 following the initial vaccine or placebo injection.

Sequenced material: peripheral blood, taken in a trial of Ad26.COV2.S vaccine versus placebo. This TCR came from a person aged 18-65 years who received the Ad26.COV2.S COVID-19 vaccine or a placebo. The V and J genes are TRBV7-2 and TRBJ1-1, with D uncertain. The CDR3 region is CASSVGSMNTEAFF. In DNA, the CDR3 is TGTGCCAGCAGCGTAGGGTCTATGAACACTGAAGCTTTCTTT. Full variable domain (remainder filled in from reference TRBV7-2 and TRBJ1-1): GAGVSQSPSNKVTEKGKDVELRCDPISGHTALYWYRQSLGQGLEFLIYFQGNSAPDKSGLPSDRFSAERTGGSVSTLTIQRTQQEDSAVYLCASSVGSMNTEAFFGQGTRLTVV.